This TCR beta chain originates from a study of T cells in women clearing cervical HPV infection. Study-level information: HLA type could not be excluded as a confounder.

Of note for this clone: Antigen unknown. The read falls 3 residues short of the CDR3 end, and the missing part is taken from the germline J gene.

TCRdb keeps only in-frame clones here, not all; method: immunoSEQ multiplex PCR. The repertoire shows approximately 41,000 clones; the top ten hold 7.6%. The germline gives CDR1 SGHRS, CDR2 YFSETQ. The CDR3 runs 13 residues. V was pared by 4 bases and J by 2 bases, with 10 bases between. Overall study results and limits: TRBV6-7 relative abundance averaged 0.11% in cases and under 0.2% in controls.

The clonotype comes from a woman between 18 and 75 years old with a cervical HPV16 infection that either progressed to CIN3+ or cleared (not recorded which). The chain has TRBV5-1 and TRBJ2-7, with D possibly being TRBD1 (5 bases). The sequenced material came from blood buffy coat. Incomplete CDR3 DNA: TGCGCCAGCAGCCCAGGGCCGACCTACGAG. Protein product: CASSPGPTYE. The full CDR3 protein is CASSPGPTYEQYF. Full variable domain (missing parts from reference TRBV5-1 and TRBJ2-7): KAGVTQTPRYLIKTRGQQVTLSCSPISGHRSVSWYQQTPGQGLQFLFEYFSETQRNKGNFPGRFSGRQFSNSRSEMNVSTLELGDSALYLCASSPGPTYEQYFGPGTRLTVT.